Presented here are 27 T cell receptor beta chains from one specimen sequenced in a study of blood T cell repertoires in COVID-19. Sequencing was performed with immunoSEQ multiplex PCR; in TCRdb, only in-frame clones are kept and a portion is missing. The sample records about 120,000 clones, approximately 80% being singletons. The sequencing input was peripheral blood. All receptors come from a man between 40 and 49 years old with active or convalescent COVID-19.

This clone was recorded only once. This rearrangement joins TRBV14 to TRBJ1-4; D gene unclear. There are 15 residues in the CDR3. Trimming pared 2 bases from V and 5 bases from J, leaving 12 bases between. The germline V gene has CDR1 SGHDN and CDR2 FVKESK. As DNA, the CDR3 is TGTGCCAGCAGCCAACTGGGTCTGGGCAATGAAAAACTGTTTTTT. Protein sequence: CASSQLGLGNEKLFF.

This chain connects TRBV11-2 to TRBJ1-2; no definite D call. This CDR3 spans 12 amino acids. The ends were cut back, 0 bases at V and 7 bases at J, with 6 bases in the middle. CDR1 is SGHAT and CDR2 is FQNNGV in the germline V gene. CDR3 amino acids: CASSLDAGGYTF. The CDR3 nucleotides read TGTGCCAGCAGCTTAGATGCGGGTGGCTACACCTTC.

This clone came up once. The gene calls are TRBV11-2 and TRBJ2-7, with D possibly TRBD2 on 5 matching bases. CDR3 length: 15 amino acids. Trimming left V 6 bases short and J 6 bases short, with 21 bases between. CDR1 is SGHAT and CDR2 is FQNNGV in the germline V gene. As DNA, the CDR3 is TGTGCCAGCAGTTCCGGACCGTCGATTGAGGGCGAGCAGTACTTC. It codes for CASSSGPSIEGEQYF.

V usage is TRBV2 and J usage is TRBJ2-5; D is possibly TRBD1 (5 bases). V gave up 5 bases and J gave up 1 base, with 8 bases separating them. CDR1 is SNHLY, CDR2 FYNNEI, per germline. CDR3 length equals 13 residues. CDR3 protein: CASSHRIQETQYF. CDR3 DNA sequence: TGTGCCAGCAGTCACAGGATCCAAGAGACCCAGTACTTC.

This clone appeared once. The rearrangement joins TRBV2 to TRBJ1-1; possibly TRBD1 for D (5 bases). This CDR3 is built from 12 residues. V was cut by 8 bases and J by 0 bases, with 7 bases left in between. The germline V gene has CDR1 SNHLY and CDR2 FYNNEI. CDR3 region: CASGGLNTEAFF. The CDR3 region has the DNA TGTGCCAGCGGGGGGTTGAACACTGAAGCTTTCTTT.

The rearrangement links TRBV7-8 to TRBJ1-1; 7 bases are shared with TRBD1. Germline V lookup: CDR1 SGHVS, CDR2 FQNEAQ. V lost 0 bases, J lost 4 bases, and 5 bases stayed unmatched. This CDR3 has 15 residues. In DNA, the CDR3 is TGTGCCAGCAGCTTAGCGAGGGCAGGGGGCACTGAAGCTTTCTTT. Translation: CASSLARAGGTEAFF.

The rearrangement uses TRBV4-2 and TRBJ2-2, with 9 bases fitting TRBD1. V was clipped by 3 bases and J by 6 bases; unmatched bases: 11. The CDR3 is 17 amino acids. Germline CDR1 and CDR2: LGHNA and YNFKEQ. This CDR3 is CASSQALGQGVAGELFF. CDR3 nucleotides: TGTGCCAGCAGCCAGGCATTGGGACAGGGCGTCGCCGGGGAGCTGTTTTTT.

V and J are TRBV19 and TRBJ1-2, with D possibly TRBD1 on 6 matching bases. The V gene's germline CDR1 is LNHDA and CDR2 SQIVND (reference sequence). V lost 10 bases to trimming and J lost 0 bases, with 15 bases between them. The CDR3 loop spans 14 amino acids. This chain's CDR3 is CATSDSKANYGYTF. The CDR3 nucleotides read TGTGCCACCTCGGACAGCAAAGCTAACTATGGCTACACCTTC.

This clone has only one observation. The chain couples TRBV9 to TRBJ2-1; 7 nucleotides line up with TRBD2. This CDR3 is 13 amino acids long. V was pared by 3 bases and J by 4 bases, with 1 base of the junction left unmatched. CDR1 is SGDLS and CDR2 is YYNGEE in the germline V gene. The CDR3 loop is CASSGLAYNEQFF. The DNA for the CDR3 is TGTGCCAGCAGCGGACTAGCTTACAATGAGCAGTTCTTC.

This clone was observed many times. The CDR3 nucleotides are TGTGCCAGAAGCTTGTTAGGGACTAGCGGGGGTACGCTCGAGCAGTACTTC. This translates into CARSLLGTSGGTLEQYF. This chain uses TRBV5-3 with TRBJ2-7; 14 nucleotides agree with TRBD2. TRBV5-3 carries the ORF label, with uncertain function. V lost 1 base and J lost 6; bases outside the gene matches: 9. CDR3 length: 17 residues.

This clone was found once. This rearrangement joins TRBV19 to TRBJ1-6; the match to TRBD1 covers 10 bases. The ends lost 5 bases at V and 9 bases at J; junction bases unmatched: 7. The germline V gene encodes CDR1 LNHDA and CDR2 SQIVND (reference sequence). This CDR3 is built from 15 residues. DNA of the CDR3: TGTGCCAGTAGTCTCGGGAGACAGGGGGCTTCACCCCTCCACTTT. Protein product: CASSLGRQGASPLHF. Full variable domain (rest looked up from reference TRBV19 and TRBJ1-6): DGGITQSPKYLFRKEGQNVTLSCEQNLNHDAMYWYRQDPGQGLRLIYYSQIVNDFQKGDIAEGYSVSREKKESFPLTVTSAQKNPTAFYLCASSLGRQGASPLHFGNGTRLTVT.

The chain uses TRBV2 and TRBJ1-2; no clear D. Germline assignment: CDR1 SNHLY and CDR2 FYNNEI. Trimming pared 6 bases from V and 3 bases from J, leaving 14 bases between. This CDR3 contains 14 residues. The CDR3 DNA reads as TGTGCCAGCAGGTATCGAGGAAACTACTATGGCTACACCTTC. Amino acid sequence: CASRYRGNYYGYTF. Full variable domain (remainder filled in from reference TRBV2 and TRBJ1-2): EPEVTQTPSHQVTQMGQEVILRCVPISNHLYFYWYRQILGQKVEFLVSFYNNEISEKSEIFDDQFSVERPDGSNFTLKIRSTKLEDSAMYFCASRYRGNYYGYTFGSGTRLTVV.

The chain has TRBV6-5 and TRBJ2-5, with 7 bases fitting TRBD1. In germline, CDR1 is MNHEY, CDR2 SVGAGI. J gave up 5 bases and V 10 bases, and 10 bases lay outside the gene matches. This CDR3 has 13 residues. This chain's CDR3 is CATKRGQQETQYF. In DNA, the CDR3 is TGTGCCACCAAAAGGGGGCAGCAGGAGACCCAGTACTTC.

With regard to this clone: One end of the junction is discordant with germline, which a read error may explain. The chain has TRBV2 and TRBJ1-2, with a tentative D call TRBD1 (5 bases). Germline-derived CDR1 and CDR2 are SNHLY and FYNNEI. The CDR3 is 15 residues long. The CDR3 DNA sequence: TGTGCCAGCAGCGAAGAATGGGACTTTCCGGCTGGCTACACCTTC. Translated: CASSEEWDFPAGYTF. Filled out from reference TRBV2 and TRBJ1-2, the complete variable domain reads EPEVTQTPSHQVTQMGQEVILRCVPISNHLYFYWYRQILGQKVEFLVSFYNNEISEKSEIFDDQFSVERPDGSNFTLKIRSTKLEDSAMYFCASSEEWDFPAGYTFGSGTRLTVV.

The chain links TRBV9 to TRBJ1-3; D not certain. V shed 4 bases and J shed 0 bases, with 14 bases lying between them. The CDR3 contains 16 residues. From germline, CDR1 is SGDLS and CDR2 YYNGEE. In nucleotides, the CDR3 is TGTGCCAGCAGCTTTATGGGAGACTCCTCTGGAAACACCATATATTTT. As protein: CASSFMGDSSGNTIYF.

This sequence joins TRBV6-6 and TRBJ2-2, with TRBD1 matching 8 bases. The J segment lost 5 bases and the V segment lost 4 bases, leaving 6 bases of the junction unmatched. The CDR3 is made up of 15 amino acids. Looked up from germline, CDR1 is MNHNY and CDR2 is SVGAGI (reference sequence). Here the CDR3 reads CASSFRGQGTGELFF. The CDR3 DNA sequence: TGTGCCAGCAGTTTCAGGGGGCAAGGGACCGGGGAGCTGTTTTTT.

V gene TRBV29-1 combines with J gene TRBJ2-2; a weak D match, TRBD1 (5 bases). Looked up from germline, CDR1 is SQVTM and CDR2 is ANQGSEA. The CDR3 totals 14 residues. Deletions cut 4 bases from V and 1 base from J, with 10 bases between. The CDR3 loop is CSVGLTGNTGELFF. DNA for the CDR3: TGCAGCGTTGGGCTTACAGGGAACACCGGGGAGCTGTTTTTT.

This clone was counted once. This chain connects TRBV5-1 to TRBJ2-2, with D tentatively TRBD1 (6 bases). The length of the CDR3 is 17 residues. Germline V gene sequence: CDR1 SGHRS, CDR2 YFSETQ. The ends were cut back, 0 bases at V and 4 bases at J, with 16 bases in the middle. CDR3 nucleotides: TGCGCCAGCAGCTTGGTTAGGGGGACCCAACGCACCGGGGAGCTGTTTTTT. Amino acids: CASSLVRGTQRTGELFF.

This sequence joins TRBV12-3 or TRBV12-4 and TRBJ2-1, with TRBD1 matching over 7 bases. V lost 10 bases to trimming and J lost 6 bases; unmatched junction nucleotides: 9. This CDR3 comprises 13 residues. The CDR3 sequence: CATHLRGLNEQFF. The CDR3 bases are TGTGCCACCCACTTAAGGGGGCTCAATGAGCAGTTCTTC.

DNA for the CDR3: TGTGCCAGCTCCCGGACATATAGCAATCAGCCCCAGCATTTT. It is translated as CASSRTYSNQPQHF. The chain couples TRBV6-5 to TRBJ1-5; weak D call: TRBD1 (5 bases). V lost 8 bases to trimming and J lost 0 bases, with 11 bases between them. The CDR3 runs to 14 residues. Germline V lookup: CDR1 MNHEY, CDR2 SVGAGI.

The V and J genes are TRBV6-5 and TRBJ2-6; 7 bases match TRBD1. This CDR3 is built from 15 residues. The ends lost 2 bases at V and 4 bases at J; junction bases unmatched: 2. Germline CDR1 and CDR2: MNHEY and SVGAGI. The CDR3 is CASSYEGAGANVLTF. The CDR3 DNA is TGTGCCAGCAGTTACGAGGGGGCCGGGGCCAACGTCCTGACTTTC.

V and J are TRBV2 and TRBJ2-1; TRBD2 matches 11 bases. Trimming took 6 bases from V and 2 from J; bases not matched to a gene: 6. CDR1 SNHLY and CDR2 FYNNEI come from the germline V gene. This CDR3 has 16 amino acids. CDR3 nucleotides: TGTGCCAGCAGCATTACTAGCGGGAGTACCTACAATGAGCAGTTCTTC. Amino acid sequence: CASSITSGSTYNEQFF.

This rearrangement joins TRBV7-3 to TRBJ2-6, with D perhaps TRBD1 (6 bases). Germline V lookup: CDR1 SGHTA, CDR2 FQGTGA. V was pared by 2 bases and J by 0 bases, with 8 bases between. The CDR3 is made up of 16 amino acids. The CDR3 sequence: CASSLGQSSGANVLTF. The DNA for the CDR3 is TGTGCCAGCAGCTTAGGACAGTCCTCTGGGGCCAACGTCCTGACTTTC. Supplemented by reference TRBV7-3 and TRBJ2-6, the full variable domain reads GAGVSQTPSNKVTEKGKYVELRCDPISGHTALYWYRQSLGQGPEFLIYFQGTGAADDSGLPNDRFFAVRPEGSVSTLKIQRTERGDSAVYLCASSLGQSSGANVLTFGAGSRLTVL.

The chain has TRBV27 and TRBJ2-5; D not resolved. In germline, CDR1 is MNHEY, CDR2 SMNVEV (reference sequence). CDR3 length: 13 residues. The V and J ends lost 3 bases and 7 bases respectively, with 12 bases between them. DNA of the CDR3: TGTGCCAGCAGTTTCCGCAAAACGGGGACCCAGTACTTC. This sequence encodes CASSFRKTGTQYF.

This clone showed up just a few times. The chain couples TRBV4-2 to TRBJ1-1; the D is unclear. The V end was cut by 0 bases, the J end by 4 bases, with 15 bases between. This CDR3 spans 16 amino acids. Germline-derived CDR1 and CDR2 are LGHNA and YNFKEQ. CDR3: CASSQEVSGVSTEAFF. CDR3 bases: TGTGCCAGCAGCCAAGAGGTGTCCGGGGTGAGCACTGAAGCTTTCTTT.

The chain couples TRBV29-1 to TRBJ2-2; tentatively, D is TRBD2 (6 bases). The CDR3 totals 15 residues. V was shortened by 5 bases and J by 1 base, with 14 bases between the two germline ends. The germline V gene encodes CDR1 SQVTM and CDR2 ANQGSEA. The CDR3: CSVRRGTGNTGELFF. The CDR3 DNA follows: TGCAGCGTTCGACGGGGGACTGGGAACACCGGGGAGCTGTTTTTT.

This chain uses TRBV29-1 with TRBJ1-3, with 8 bases lining up with TRBD1. CDR1 and CDR2 from the germline V gene are SQVTM and ANQGSEA. There are 13 residues in the CDR3. The V segment lost 7 bases and the J segment 2 bases; nucleotides outside the gene matches: 4. CDR3 region: CSGTGFAGNTIYF. The CDR3 DNA follows: TGCAGCGGGACAGGGTTTGCTGGAAACACCATATATTTT.